The next 19 T cell receptor beta chains were all read from a single sample in a study of blood T cell repertoires in COVID-19. Method: immunoSEQ multiplex PCR; TCRdb's copy keeps in-frame clones and lacks some. The data contain just under 250,000 clones, about 89% of them singletons. The sample comprised PBMCs or T cells enriched from blood (not recorded which). These TCRs come from a woman in her twenties or thirties who had recovered from COVID-19.

This chain links TRBV7-9 with TRBJ2-1; 7 bases are shared with TRBD2. Per germline, CDR1 SEHNR and CDR2 FQNEAQ (reference sequence). The CDR3 runs 11 residues. With V trimmed by 4 bases and J by 15 bases, 6 bases remained unmatched. CDR3 residues: CASSSGLDLFF. The CDR3 nucleotides are TGTGCCAGCAGCTCTGGACTAGATCTGTTCTTC.

The chain uses TRBV28 and TRBJ1-2; unclear D gene. CDR1 MDHEN and CDR2 SYDVKM come from the germline V gene. The CDR3 has 12 amino acids. V was trimmed by 7 bases and J by 8 bases, leaving 14 bases between them. CDR3 nucleotides: TGTGCCAGCACCTCTCCCTCGGGGGGCTACACCTTC. This translates into CASTSPSGGYTF.

The gene calls are TRBV4-2 and TRBJ1-1; perhaps TRBD1 as D (6 bases). The CDR3 is 15 residues long. The V gene lost 0 bases and the J gene lost 4 bases, with 12 bases spanning the gap. CDR1 is LGHNA, CDR2 YNFKEQ, per germline. CDR3: CASSQDTGYPTEAFF. Written as DNA, the CDR3 is TGTGCCAGCAGCCAAGATACAGGGTATCCCACTGAAGCTTTCTTT.

The rearrangement links TRBV19 to TRBJ2-7, with D maybe TRBD1 (5 bases). In germline, CDR1 is LNHDA, CDR2 SQIVND (reference sequence). V lost 6 bases to trimming and J lost 4 bases, with 19 bases between them. This CDR3 spans 15 amino acids. The DNA for the CDR3 is TGTGCCAGTAGGATGAGGCGGCAGGGTGGGTACGAGCAGTACTTC. It codes for CASRMRRQGGYEQYF. Supplemented by reference TRBV19 and TRBJ2-7, the full variable domain reads DGGITQSPKYLFRKEGQNVTLSCEQNLNHDAMYWYRQDPGQGLRLIYYSQIVNDFQKGDIAEGYSVSREKKESFPLTVTSAQKNPTAFYLCASRMRRQGGYEQYFGPGTRLTVT.

The rearrangement uses TRBV29-1 and TRBJ1-1; tentatively, D is TRBD1 (6 bases). There are 14 residues in the CDR3. V lost 5 bases and J 1 base, leaving 14 bases between the germline ends. Germline values: CDR1 SQVTM, CDR2 ANQGSEA. CDR3: CSVFGQRTNTEAFF. CDR3 coding DNA: TGCAGCGTTTTTGGACAGCGGACGAACACTGAAGCTTTCTTT.

V gene TRBV14 combines with J gene TRBJ2-2; 7 positions match TRBD1. The CDR3 covers 19 residues. Unmatched junction bases numbered 15, after V lost 4 bases and J lost 1 base. CDR1 is SGHDN and CDR2 is FVKESK in the germline V gene. CDR3 in DNA: TGTGCCAGCAGCCGGGCCGGGACAGTCCCCTTCATGAACACCGGGGAGCTGTTTTTT. Its translation is CASSRAGTVPFMNTGELFF.

This sequence joins TRBV2 and TRBJ1-2; weak D call: TRBD1 (6 bases). The CDR3 sequence is 14 residues long. V lost 5 bases, J lost 2 bases, and 12 bases lay in between. Germline lookup yields CDR1 SNHLY and CDR2 FYNNEI. The CDR3 DNA reads as TGTGCCAGCAGTCAACAGGGATACAACTATGGCTACACCTTC. Its translation: CASSQQGYNYGYTF.

This sequence joins TRBV5-8 and TRBJ2-7; TRBD1 agrees at 10 bases. Losses at the gene ends were 3 bases for V and 5 bases for J; bases not matched to a gene: 2. Germline V CDR1 and CDR2: SGHTS, YDEGEE. The CDR3 length is 13 residues. Here the CDR3 reads CASSSDRGHEQYF. The CDR3 DNA sequence: TGTGCCAGCAGCTCCGACAGGGGGCACGAGCAGTACTTC.

V usage is TRBV5-1 and J usage is TRBJ1-6; 8 bases line up with TRBD1. The CDR3 covers 18 residues. V trimming: 2 bases; J trimming: 13 bases; junction bases outside the gene matches: 20. Germline V gives CDR1 SGHRS, CDR2 YFSETQ. The CDR3 protein is CASSLVGGRTGPGGPLHF. CDR3 bases: TGCGCCAGCAGCTTAGTGGGAGGTCGGACAGGGCCTGGGGGGCCCCTCCACTTT.

This clone was seen only once. This chain links TRBV5-6 with TRBJ1-1; the D is unclear. Germline V gives CDR1 SGHDT, CDR2 YYEEEE. The germline V and J ends were trimmed by 1 base and 0 bases, with 16 bases remaining between them. The CDR3 spans 17 residues. CDR3 protein: CASSLLSRGIMNTEAFF. The CDR3 DNA reads as TGTGCCAGCAGCTTGTTATCACGGGGAATAATGAACACTGAAGCTTTCTTT.

V gene TRBV27 combines with J gene TRBJ1-2, with 12 bases that match TRBD1. V dropped 4 bases and J dropped 6; count of bases not matched to a gene: 9. The CDR3 length is 16 residues. Per the germline V gene, CDR1 is MNHEY and CDR2 is SMNVEV (reference sequence). This CDR3 is CASSYLPGQGANGYTF. The CDR3 bases are TGTGCCAGCAGTTATCTTCCGGGACAGGGGGCCAATGGCTACACCTTC.

This chain links TRBV6-5 with TRBJ1-4, with a possible D match to TRBD1 (6 bases). Trimming cost V 5 bases and J 6 bases, with 10 bases left between them. The CDR3 sequence is 13 residues long. In germline, CDR1 is MNHEY, CDR2 SVGAGI. CDR3 in DNA: TGTGCCAGCAGTAGGACAGAGGATGAAAAACTGTTTTTT. Protein: CASSRTEDEKLFF.

The J gene is TRBJ2-1, the V gene TRBV27, with 9 nucleotides matching TRBD2. Losses at the gene ends were 3 bases for V and 4 bases for J; bases not matched to a gene: 13. CDR3 length: 18 amino acids. CDR1 and CDR2 from the germline V gene are MNHEY and SMNVEV (reference sequence). The CDR3 loop is CASSFAGGPSVRYNEQFF. CDR3 coding DNA: TGTGCCAGCAGTTTTGCGGGAGGGCCTTCAGTAAGGTACAATGAGCAGTTCTTC.

The DNA of the CDR3 is TGTGCCAGCAGCATTGGACAGGGGCCTTTAACAGATACGCAGTATTTT. Translation: CASSIGQGPLTDTQYF. V usage is TRBV9 and J usage is TRBJ2-3; 9 bases are a match to TRBD1. The CDR3 runs 16 residues. Germline values: CDR1 SGDLS, CDR2 YYNGEE. With 4 bases clipped from V and 3 bases from J, the junction kept 9 bases outside the gene matches.

This chain connects TRBV2 to TRBJ1-2; possibly TRBD1 for D (6 bases). CDR3 size: 13 residues. Germline V gives CDR1 SNHLY, CDR2 FYNNEI. Trimming removed 10 bases at V and 3 bases at J, with 15 bases between. The CDR3 bases are TGTGCCATCGAAGCGGGGGCGGACTATGGCTACACCTTC. It codes for CAIEAGADYGYTF.

The CDR3, as DNA: TGTGCCAGCAGTGACTCGGCGTCAGGGGGAAACACCATATATTTT. This translates into CASSDSASGGNTIYF. V is TRBV6-4 and J is TRBJ1-3; perhaps TRBD1 as D (5 bases). The V end was cut by 0 bases, the J end by 4 bases, with 10 bases between. The CDR3 consists of 15 residues. The germline V gene encodes CDR1 MRHNA and CDR2 SNTAGT.

V and J are TRBV4-3 and TRBJ2-7; 10 positions agree with TRBD1. Looked up from germline, CDR1 is LGHNA and CDR2 is YSLEER. V lost 5 bases and J lost 6; bases outside the gene matches: 10. This CDR3 is 15 amino acids long. This chain's CDR3 is CASSVGDRGRFEQYF. CDR3 in DNA: TGCGCCAGCAGCGTCGGCGACAGGGGGCGTTTCGAGCAGTACTTC.

This sequence joins TRBV5-5 and TRBJ2-4; perhaps TRBD1 as D (6 bases). Between the trimmed V and J ends, which lost 2 bases and 0 bases, there was a span of 9 bases. Germline assignment: CDR1 SGHKS and CDR2 YYEKEE (reference sequence). The CDR3 is 15 amino acids. CDR3 amino acids: CASSFEGGAKNIQYF. CDR3 nucleotides: TGTGCCAGCAGCTTCGAAGGGGGAGCCAAAAACATTCAGTACTTC.

The chain has TRBV6-5 and TRBJ2-1; a possible D gene is TRBD1 (6 bases). Looked up from germline, CDR1 is MNHEY and CDR2 is SVGAGI. V lost 10 bases, J lost 0 bases, and 13 bases lay in between. The CDR3 length is 14 residues. The CDR3 nucleotides are TGTGCCACCCTGGACAGAAGCTCCTACAATGAGCAGTTCTTC. Protein: CATLDRSSYNEQFF.